This record concerns one T cell receptor beta chain sequence. The sample comes from a study of blood T cell repertoires in COVID-19. Overall study: Spain, Italy and the United States supplied samples that represented acute and convalescent COVID-19. Sources were T cells, B-cell-depleted T cells, or PBMCs; the material itself was cDNA or gDNA.

Individuals drawn from 20 to 25 US areas were roughly 18 to 95 years old. In the original analysis: Amplification of reference gene primers provided the estimated nucleated cell counts. Produced via immunoSEQ multiplex PCR; TCRdb's table is partial and in-frame only. For V, J and clone size, that table is used; D and trimming come from the DNA. The data contain 200,000 to 300,000 clones, 88% of them singletons. Losses at the gene ends were 2 bases for V and 4 bases for J; bases not matched to a gene: 6. CDR3 length: 15 residues. Germline lookup yields CDR1 SGHDT and CDR2 YYEEEE. The sequencing sample was made of PBMCs or T cells enriched from blood (not recorded which). The sequence came from a woman aged 40-49 years with acute COVID-19. This chain uses TRBV5-6 with TRBJ2-7; TRBD1 matches at 10 bases. The CDR3: CASSFRGTGVYEQYV. In DNA form, the CDR3 reads TGTGCCAGCAGCTTCCGTGGGACAGGGGTATACGAGCAGTACGTC.